The present T cell receptor (beta chain) was sequenced within a study of patients and donors after allogeneic stem cell transplantation. In TCRdb, the RT-PCR reads were re-called with MiXCR into one record per CDR3 protein. The sample includes around 160,000 distinct CDR3 sequences, around 30% seen only once; the top ten take less than 3.5%. V lost 4 bases, J lost 5 bases, and 7 bases lay in between. Germline V CDR1 and CDR2: SGHTA, FQGNSA. This CDR3 spans 12 amino acids. This TCR derives from a human donor who was either an allogeneic HSCT recipient or a stem cell or donor lymphocyte infusion donor (not recorded which). It is not recorded whose cells these are; they may come from a transplant donor. Sequencing input: blood, either unsorted or a sorted T cell fraction (not recorded which). This chain connects TRBV7-2 to TRBJ2-3; D remains unclear. The CDR3 loop is CASSSDLDTQYF. In DNA, the CDR3 is TGTGCCAGCAGCTCCGACTTAGATACGCAGTATTTT.